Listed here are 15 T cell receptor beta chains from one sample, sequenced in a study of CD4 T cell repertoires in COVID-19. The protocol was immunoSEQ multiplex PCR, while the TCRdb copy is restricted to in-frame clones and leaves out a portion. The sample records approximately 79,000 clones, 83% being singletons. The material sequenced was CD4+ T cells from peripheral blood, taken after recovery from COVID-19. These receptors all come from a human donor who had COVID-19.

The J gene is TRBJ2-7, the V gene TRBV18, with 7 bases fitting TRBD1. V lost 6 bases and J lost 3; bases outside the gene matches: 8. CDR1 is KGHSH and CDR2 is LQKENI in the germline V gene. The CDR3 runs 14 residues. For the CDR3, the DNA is TGTGCCAGCTCGGAACAGGACAGGTTCTACGAGCAGTACTTC. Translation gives CASSEQDRFYEQYF.

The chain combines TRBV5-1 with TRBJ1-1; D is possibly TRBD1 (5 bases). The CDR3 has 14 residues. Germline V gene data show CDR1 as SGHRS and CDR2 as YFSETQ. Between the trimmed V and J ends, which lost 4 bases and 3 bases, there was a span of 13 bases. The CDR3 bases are TGCGCCAGCAGCCCCGCGGGAGGGGACACTGAAGCTTTCTTT. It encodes CASSPAGGDTEAFF.

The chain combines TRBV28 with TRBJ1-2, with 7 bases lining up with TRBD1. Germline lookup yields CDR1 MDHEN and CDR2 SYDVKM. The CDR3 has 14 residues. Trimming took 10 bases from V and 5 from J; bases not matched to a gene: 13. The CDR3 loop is CATILTGTDYGYTF. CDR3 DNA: TGTGCCACTATCCTTACCGGGACAGATTATGGCTACACCTTC.

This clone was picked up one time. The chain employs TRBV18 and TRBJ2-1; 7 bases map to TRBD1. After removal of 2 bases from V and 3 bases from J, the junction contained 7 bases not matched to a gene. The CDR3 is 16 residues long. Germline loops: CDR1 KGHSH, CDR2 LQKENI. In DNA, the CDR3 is TGTGCCAGCTCACCAAAACCGGGACAGTTCTACAATGAGCAGTTCTTC. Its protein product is CASSPKPGQFYNEQFF.

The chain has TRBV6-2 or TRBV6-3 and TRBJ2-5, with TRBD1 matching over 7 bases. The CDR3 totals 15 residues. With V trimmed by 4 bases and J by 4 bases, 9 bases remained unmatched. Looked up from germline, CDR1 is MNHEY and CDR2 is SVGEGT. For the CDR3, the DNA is TGTGCCAGCAGTTCCGGGACAGTGTTCGGAGAGACCCAGTACTTC. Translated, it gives CASSSGTVFGETQYF.

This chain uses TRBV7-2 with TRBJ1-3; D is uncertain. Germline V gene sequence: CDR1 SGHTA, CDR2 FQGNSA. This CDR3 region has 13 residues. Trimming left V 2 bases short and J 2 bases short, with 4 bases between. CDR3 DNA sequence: TGTGCCAGCAGCTTAATCCCTGGAAACACCATATATTTT. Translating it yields CASSLIPGNTIYF.

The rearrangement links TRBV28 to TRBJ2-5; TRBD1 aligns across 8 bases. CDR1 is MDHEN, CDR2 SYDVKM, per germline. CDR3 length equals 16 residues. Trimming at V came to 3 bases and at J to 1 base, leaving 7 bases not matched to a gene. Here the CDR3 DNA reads TGTGCCAGCAGTTTCAGCAGGGGGCAAAGCCAAGAGACCCAGTACTTC. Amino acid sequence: CASSFSRGQSQETQYF.

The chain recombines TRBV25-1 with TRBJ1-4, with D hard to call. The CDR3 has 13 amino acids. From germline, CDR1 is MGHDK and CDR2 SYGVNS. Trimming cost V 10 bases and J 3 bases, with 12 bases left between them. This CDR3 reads CATMEGANEKLFF. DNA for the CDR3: TGTGCCACCATGGAGGGAGCTAATGAAAAACTGTTTTTT.

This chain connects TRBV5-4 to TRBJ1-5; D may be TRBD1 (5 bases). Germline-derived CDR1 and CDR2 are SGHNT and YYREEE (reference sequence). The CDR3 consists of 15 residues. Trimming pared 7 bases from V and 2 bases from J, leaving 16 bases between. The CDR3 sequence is CASRNLKGGNQPQHF. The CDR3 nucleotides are TGTGCCAGCCGTAACTTGAAAGGGGGCAATCAGCCCCAGCATTTT.

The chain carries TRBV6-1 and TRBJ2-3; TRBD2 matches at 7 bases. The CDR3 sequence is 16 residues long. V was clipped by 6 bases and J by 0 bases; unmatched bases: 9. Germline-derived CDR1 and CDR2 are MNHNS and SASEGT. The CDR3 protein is CASSETSVPSTDTQYF. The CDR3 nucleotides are TGTGCCAGCAGCGAAACTAGCGTACCTAGCACAGATACGCAGTATTTT.

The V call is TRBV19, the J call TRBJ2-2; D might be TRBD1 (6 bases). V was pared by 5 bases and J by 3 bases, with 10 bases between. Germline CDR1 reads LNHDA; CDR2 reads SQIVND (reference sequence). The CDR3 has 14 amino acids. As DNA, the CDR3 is TGTGCCAGTAGTGGATCAGGGGACACCGGGGAGCTGTTTTTT. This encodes CASSGSGDTGELFF.

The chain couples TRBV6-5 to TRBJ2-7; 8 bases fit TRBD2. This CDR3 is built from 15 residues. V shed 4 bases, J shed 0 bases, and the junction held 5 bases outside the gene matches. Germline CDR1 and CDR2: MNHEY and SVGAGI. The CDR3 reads CASSSGGLLSYEQYF. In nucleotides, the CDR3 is TGTGCCAGCAGTTCGGGGGGGCTCCTCTCCTACGAGCAGTACTTC.

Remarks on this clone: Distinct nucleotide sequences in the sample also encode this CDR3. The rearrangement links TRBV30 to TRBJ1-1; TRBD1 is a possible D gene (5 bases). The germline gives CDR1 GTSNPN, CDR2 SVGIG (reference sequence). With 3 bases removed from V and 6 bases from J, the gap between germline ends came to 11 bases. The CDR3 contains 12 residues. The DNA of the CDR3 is TGTGCCTGGAGCCCCAGGGTCTCTGAAGCTTTCTTT. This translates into CAWSPRVSEAFF.

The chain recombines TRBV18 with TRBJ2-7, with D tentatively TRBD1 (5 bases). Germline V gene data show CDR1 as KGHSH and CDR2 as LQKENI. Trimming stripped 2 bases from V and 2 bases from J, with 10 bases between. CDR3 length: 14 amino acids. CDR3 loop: CASSPVRVTYEQYF. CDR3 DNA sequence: TGTGCCAGCTCACCAGTCAGGGTCACCTACGAGCAGTACTTC.

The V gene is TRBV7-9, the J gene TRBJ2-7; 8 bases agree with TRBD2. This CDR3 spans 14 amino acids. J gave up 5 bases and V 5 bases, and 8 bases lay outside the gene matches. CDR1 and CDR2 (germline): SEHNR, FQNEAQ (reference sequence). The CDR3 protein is CASSIVSGSDEQYF. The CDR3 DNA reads TGTGCCAGCAGCATCGTGAGCGGGAGCGACGAGCAGTACTTC.